This T cell receptor beta chain emerged from a study of CD8+CD57+ T cells in acquired aplastic anemia. Notes on the study in general: Roughly 30 CD8+ CDR3 sequences occurred in both the patients and the controls.

Both TCR beta VDJ combination and CDR3 sequence profiling were carried out. Genomic DNA was the template for this profiling. MiXCR, run by TCRdb on the reads, gives a single entry per CDR3 protein. In the table there are approximately 220,000 distinct CDR3 sequences, 45% to 50% of which are singletons. Flow cytometry had shown expanded CD8+CD57+ cells in the patients chosen for sequencing. This clonotype was observed once. Its antigen remains unidentified. The length of the CDR3 is 13 residues. V dropped 1 base and J dropped 7 bases, with 13 bases sitting between them. Germline CDR1 and CDR2: SQVTM and ANQGSEA.

The material sequenced was sorted CD4+, CD8+, or CD8+CD57+ T cells (not recorded which) from PBMCs. The clonotype comes from a human donor with aplastic anemia. The chain is built from TRBV29-1 and TRBJ1-1, with D possibly being TRBD1 (5 bases). Here the CDR3 reads CSVEVGRADEAFF. CDR3 nucleotides: TGCAGCGTTGAAGTGGGCAGGGCCGATGAAGCTTTCTTT. The full variable domain, completed using reference TRBV29-1 and TRBJ1-1, is SAVISQKPSRDICQRGTSLTIQCQVDSQVTMMFWYRQQPGQSLTLIATANQGSEATYESGFVIDKFPISRPNLTFSTLTVSNMSPEDSSIYLCSVEVGRADEAFFGQGTRLTVV.